This T cell receptor beta chain stems from a study of T cell responses to AZD1222 COVID-19 vaccine. This CDR3 contains 14 residues. Deletions cut 3 bases from V and 4 bases from J, with 14 bases between. Germline V CDR1 and CDR2: SGDLS, YYNGEE. Notes on this clone: What it recognizes is unknown.

Assay: immunoSEQ multiplex PCR; the TCRdb copy retains only in-frame clones and omits some. The data hold some 120,000 clones, with 85% to 95% observed a single time. General study findings and limits: Unmutated variant regions are reportedly targeted by nearly half of spike-specific TCRs.

Sequenced material: peripheral blood, taken 28 days after the second AZD1222 dose. The TCR was taken from an adult who received the AZD1222 COVID-19 vaccine. The chain employs TRBV9 and TRBJ2-7; the D call may be TRBD1 or TRBD2 (5 bases each). The chain's CDR3 is CASSATSGGYEQYF. DNA of the CDR3: TGTGCCAGCAGCGCTACCAGTGGGGGATACGAGCAGTACTTC.